This TCR beta chain was captured in a study of CD8+ T cells in alopecia areata. As for the study in general: Twice a day, 5 to 10 mg of oral tofacitinib was administered to treated patients. Patients took tofacitinib for 6 to 18 months, followed by 6 drug-free months. General observations from the study: Shared TCR sequences were less clear between patients than in mice, possibly partly from HLA diversity. Scalp lesions, especially in alopecia totalis/universalis, had higher clonality than normal scalp.

Both peripheral blood and punch biopsies of lesional scalp skin were obtained from patients who had alopecia areata. The authors extracted RNA and reverse transcribed it into cDNA as the sequencing template. The table came from immunoSEQ multiplex PCR; TCRdb's copy has only in-frame clones and leaves some out. Among roughly 15,000 clones listed, 60% were seen once. The germline V gene encodes CDR1 MDHEN and CDR2 SYDVKM. The CDR3 totals 17 residues. The junction had 19 bases not matched to a gene; V was cut back by 5 bases and J by 9 bases. As for this clone: No antigen is known for it.

This chain joins TRBV28 and TRBJ2-1; 7 bases agree with TRBD1. Sequences were obtained from skin. This sequence was found in a human donor with alopecia areata. The CDR3 sequence: CASSPRPLDRDEVEQFF. Written as DNA, the CDR3 is TGTGCCAGCAGTCCCCGACCCTTAGACAGGGATGAGGTTGAGCAGTTCTTC. The whole variable domain, remainder taken from reference TRBV28 and TRBJ2-1, is DVKVTQSSRYLVKRTGEKVFLECVQDMDHENMFWYRQDPGLGLRLIYFSYDVKMKEKGDIPEGYSVSREKKERFSLILESASTNQTSMYLCASSPRPLDRDEVEQFFGPGTRLTVL.